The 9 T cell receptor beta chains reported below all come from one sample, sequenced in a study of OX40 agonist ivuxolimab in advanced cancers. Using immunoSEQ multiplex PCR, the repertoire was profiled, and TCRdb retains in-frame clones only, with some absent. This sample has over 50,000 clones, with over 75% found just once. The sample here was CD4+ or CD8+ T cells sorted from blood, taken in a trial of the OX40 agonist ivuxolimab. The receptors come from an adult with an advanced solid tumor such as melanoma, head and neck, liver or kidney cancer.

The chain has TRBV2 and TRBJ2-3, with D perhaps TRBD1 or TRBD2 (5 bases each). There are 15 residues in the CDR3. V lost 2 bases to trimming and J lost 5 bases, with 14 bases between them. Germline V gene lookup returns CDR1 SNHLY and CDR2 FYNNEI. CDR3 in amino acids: CASSEWGNRQDTQYF. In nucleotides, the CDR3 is TGTGCCAGCAGTGAATGGGGGAACAGGCAAGATACGCAGTATTTT.

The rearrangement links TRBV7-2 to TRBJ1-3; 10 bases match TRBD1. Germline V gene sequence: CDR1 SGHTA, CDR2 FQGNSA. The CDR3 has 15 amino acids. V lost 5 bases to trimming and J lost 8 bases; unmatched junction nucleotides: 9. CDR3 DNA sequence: TGTGCCAGCAGCCACGACAGGGGGCTTATCGACACCATATATTTT. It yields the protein CASSHDRGLIDTIYF.

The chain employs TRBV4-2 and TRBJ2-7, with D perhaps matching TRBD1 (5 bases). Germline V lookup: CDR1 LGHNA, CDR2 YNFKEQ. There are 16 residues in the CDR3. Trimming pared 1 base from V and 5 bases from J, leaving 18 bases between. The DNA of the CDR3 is TGTGCCAGCAGCCAAGTGTTTACCAGGGCCCTTGACGAGCAGTACTTC. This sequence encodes CASSQVFTRALDEQYF.

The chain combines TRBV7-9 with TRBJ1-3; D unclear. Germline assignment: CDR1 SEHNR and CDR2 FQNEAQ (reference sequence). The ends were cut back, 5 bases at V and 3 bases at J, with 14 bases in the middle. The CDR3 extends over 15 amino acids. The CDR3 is CASSPALGRGNTIYF. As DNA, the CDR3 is TGTGCCAGCAGCCCAGCGCTGGGTCGTGGAAACACCATATATTTT.

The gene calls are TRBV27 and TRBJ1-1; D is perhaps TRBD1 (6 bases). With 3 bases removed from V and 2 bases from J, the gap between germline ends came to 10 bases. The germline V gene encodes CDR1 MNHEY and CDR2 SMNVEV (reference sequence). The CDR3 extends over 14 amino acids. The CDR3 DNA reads TGTGCCAGCAGTTTTACGGGGGCTAACACTGAAGCTTTCTTT. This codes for CASSFTGANTEAFF.

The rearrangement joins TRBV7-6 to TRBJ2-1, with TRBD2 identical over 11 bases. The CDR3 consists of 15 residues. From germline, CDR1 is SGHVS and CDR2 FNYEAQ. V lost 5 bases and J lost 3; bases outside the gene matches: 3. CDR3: CASSPTSGIYNEQFF. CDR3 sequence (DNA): TGTGCCAGCAGCCCGACTAGCGGGATCTACAATGAGCAGTTCTTC.

As DNA, the CDR3 is TGCGCCAGCAGCTTGGCCGATCTCCTGAACACCGGGGAGCTGTTTTTT. Translation: CASSLADLLNTGELFF. The chain uses TRBV5-1 and TRBJ2-2, with unresolved D. CDR3 size: 16 residues. Germline CDR1 SGHRS, CDR2 YFSETQ. Between the trimmed V and J ends, which lost 0 bases and 1 base, there was a span of 10 bases.

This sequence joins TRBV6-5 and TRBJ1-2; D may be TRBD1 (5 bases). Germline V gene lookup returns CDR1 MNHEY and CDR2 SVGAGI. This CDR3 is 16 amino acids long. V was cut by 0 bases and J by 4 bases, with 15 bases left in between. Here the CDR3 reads CASSYSMGTLFYGYTF. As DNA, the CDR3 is TGTGCCAGCAGTTACTCGATGGGGACCCTCTTCTATGGCTACACCTTC.

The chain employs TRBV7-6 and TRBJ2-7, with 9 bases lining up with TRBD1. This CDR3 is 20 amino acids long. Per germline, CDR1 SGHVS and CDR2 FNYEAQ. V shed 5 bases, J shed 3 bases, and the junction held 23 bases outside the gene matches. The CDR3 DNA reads TGTGCCAGCAGCCCCGATTTCGGGACAGGGCCCACACTGGCCGACTACGAGCAGTACTTC. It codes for CASSPDFGTGPTLADYEQYF.